The 2 T cell receptor beta chains below come from one sample, sequenced in a study of blood T cell repertoires in COVID-19. Profiling relied on immunoSEQ multiplex PCR, and the TCRdb table lists in-frame clones only, not all of them. The repertoire includes roughly 110,000 clones, around 86% of them detected once, and 6.5% to 10% sits in the top ten. The sequencing sample was made of peripheral blood. The receptor set was obtained from a man between 65 and 79 years old with acute or convalescent COVID-19.

In nucleotides, the CDR3 is TGTGCAAGTCGCCGGAGCGGGGGGGACACAGATACGCAGTATTTT. Its translation is CASRRSGGDTDTQYF. The rearrangement links TRBV12-2 to TRBJ2-3; the listed D gene, TRBD2, was not tested against the DNA. TRBV12-2 is a pseudogene. This CDR3 comprises 15 residues.

The J gene is TRBJ2-5, the V gene TRBV30; possibly TRBD2 for D (5 bases). The length of the CDR3 is 14 residues. V lost 0 bases, J lost 5 bases, and 13 bases lay in between. The germline V gene has CDR1 GTSNPN and CDR2 SVGIG (reference sequence). CDR3 sequence reads: CAWSVGSGSETQYF. CDR3 in DNA: TGTGCCTGGAGTGTAGGTTCGGGATCGGAGACCCAGTACTTC.